This T cell receptor (beta chain) was captured by sequencing in a study of T cells after posttransplantation cyclophosphamide. Overall study results and limits: Donor-recipient repertoire similarity was low at 1-2 months, rising over year one. Recipient CMV seropositivity and CMV reactivation strongly tracked TRB clonality.

Some clones are missing from TCRdb's copy, which holds only in-frame ones; the method was immunoSEQ multiplex PCR. This sample carries tens of thousands of clones and no singletons, and approximately 6.3% goes to the top ten. This clone was detected ten times or more. Antigen: not known. The related graft donor's blood sample was taken on the day of bone marrow donation. V lost 3 bases and J lost 2, with 5 bases in between. The germline V gene encodes CDR1 MDHEN and CDR2 SYDVKM. The CDR3 is 12 residues long. This chain joins TRBV28 and TRBJ2-7; D is unresolved. Sequencing input: PBMCs. The TCR was taken from a woman between 55 and 75 years old in good health, CMV-negative, and a related stem cell transplant donor. The CDR3 DNA reads as TGTGCCAGCAGTTTGACACCCTACGAGCAGTACTTC. Amino acids: CASSLTPYEQYF.